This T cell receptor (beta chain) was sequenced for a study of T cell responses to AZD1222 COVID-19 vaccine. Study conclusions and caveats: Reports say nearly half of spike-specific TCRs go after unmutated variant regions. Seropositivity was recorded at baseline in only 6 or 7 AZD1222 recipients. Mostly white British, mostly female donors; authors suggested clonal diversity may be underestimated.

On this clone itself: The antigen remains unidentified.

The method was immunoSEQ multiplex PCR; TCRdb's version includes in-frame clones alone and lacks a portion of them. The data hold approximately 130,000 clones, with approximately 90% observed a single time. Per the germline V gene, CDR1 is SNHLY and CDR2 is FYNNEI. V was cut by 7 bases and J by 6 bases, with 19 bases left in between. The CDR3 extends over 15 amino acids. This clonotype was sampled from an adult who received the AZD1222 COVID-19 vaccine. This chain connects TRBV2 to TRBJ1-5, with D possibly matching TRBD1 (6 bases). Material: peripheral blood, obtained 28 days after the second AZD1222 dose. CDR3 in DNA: TGTGCCAGCAAGGGGGGGCAGGCCCCAGGTCAGCCCCAGCATTTT. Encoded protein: CASKGGQAPGQPQHF.